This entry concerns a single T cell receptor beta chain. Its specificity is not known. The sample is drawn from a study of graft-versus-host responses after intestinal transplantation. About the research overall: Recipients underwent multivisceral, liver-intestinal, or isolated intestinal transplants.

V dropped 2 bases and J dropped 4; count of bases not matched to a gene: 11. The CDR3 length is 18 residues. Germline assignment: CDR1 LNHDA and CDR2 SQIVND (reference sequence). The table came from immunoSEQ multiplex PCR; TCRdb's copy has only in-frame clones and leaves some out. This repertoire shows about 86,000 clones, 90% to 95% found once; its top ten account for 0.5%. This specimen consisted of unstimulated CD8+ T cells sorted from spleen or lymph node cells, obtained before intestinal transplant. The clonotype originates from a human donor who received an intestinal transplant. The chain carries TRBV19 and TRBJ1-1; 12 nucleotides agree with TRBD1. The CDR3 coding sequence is TGTGCCAGTAGTATAAGGGGACAGGGGGCCCCCCTGACCACTGAAGCTTTCTTT. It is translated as CASSIRGQGAPLTTEAFF.